The 27 T cell receptor beta chains below were found in one sample sequenced in a study of shared clonotypes between healthy human individuals. TCRdb's table, derived via immunoSEQ multiplex PCR, lists solely in-frame clones and lacks some. The top ten clones hold roughly 1.5% of a sample with about 1 million clones, 60% to 80% of them seen once. Sequencing was carried out using memory CD4+ T cells sorted from blood. Stated subset: CD45RA-negative fraction. These receptors were obtained from a man aged 18 to 30 in good health.

The CDR3 here is CASSGGHSGANVLTF. CDR3 nucleotide sequence: TGTGCCAGTAGCGGGGGACACTCTGGGGCCAACGTCCTGACTTTC. The chain is built from TRBV19 and TRBJ2-6; possibly TRBD1 or TRBD2 for D (6 bases each). CDR3 length: 15 amino acids. The V and J ends lost 6 bases and 0 bases respectively, with 9 bases between them. Germline-derived CDR1 and CDR2 are LNHDA and SQIVND (reference sequence).

J is TRBJ2-1 and V is TRBV7-2, with 12 bases fitting TRBD2. This CDR3 has 18 amino acids. V trimming: 5 bases; J trimming: 4 bases; junction bases outside the gene matches: 12. Germline CDR1 and CDR2: SGHTA and FQGNSA. CDR3 sequence: CASSQPSSGRAAYNEQFF. CDR3 sequence (DNA): TGTGCCAGCAGCCAACCGTCTAGCGGGAGGGCCGCGTACAATGAGCAGTTCTTC.

Here the CDR3 reads CATGGRADTEAFF. The CDR3 region has the DNA TGTGCCACCGGCGGCAGGGCGGACACTGAAGCTTTCTTT. V gene TRBV2 combines with J gene TRBJ1-1; maybe TRBD1 (5 bases). The V gene lost 10 bases and the J gene lost 3 bases, with 15 bases spanning the gap. Germline CDR1 and CDR2: SNHLY and FYNNEI. The CDR3 is 13 amino acids.

The chain employs TRBV6-5 and TRBJ1-1, with 7 nucleotides matching TRBD1. CDR1 is MNHEY and CDR2 is SVGAGI in the germline V gene. The V gene end was trimmed by 6 bases and the J gene end by 0 bases; junction bases not matched to a gene: 4. The CDR3 has 14 residues. CDR3 DNA: TGTGCCAGCAGCTTAGGGGGCCTGAACACTGAAGCTTTCTTT. This encodes CASSLGGLNTEAFF.

The chain is built from TRBV28 and TRBJ1-1; D call uncertain. CDR3 length: 13 amino acids. Germline loops: CDR1 MDHEN, CDR2 SYDVKM. Trimming pared 2 bases from V and 3 bases from J, leaving 7 bases between. CDR3 protein: CASSLQAHTEAFF. CDR3 DNA sequence: TGTGCCAGCAGTTTACAGGCGCACACTGAAGCTTTCTTT.

Turning to this clone: Other DNA sequences in this specimen translate into the identical CDR3. The rearrangement uses TRBV7-2 and TRBJ2-7; possibly TRBD2 for D (5 bases). This CDR3 has 13 amino acids. Germline V gene sequence: CDR1 SGHTA, CDR2 FQGNSA. V lost 2 bases to trimming and J lost 3 bases, with 8 bases between them. For the CDR3, the DNA is TGTGCCAGCAGCTTATACCGGGACTACGAGCAGTACTTC. Its protein product is CASSLYRDYEQYF.

The chain carries TRBV5-6 and TRBJ2-7; 8 nucleotides line up with TRBD2. V shed 0 bases, J shed 4 bases, and the junction held 9 bases outside the gene matches. CDR1 and CDR2 from the germline V gene are SGHDT and YYEEEE. CDR3 length equals 16 residues. CDR3 protein: CASSLDAGGPRYEQYF. CDR3 sequence (DNA): TGTGCCAGCAGCTTGGATGCGGGGGGACCAAGGTACGAGCAGTACTTC.

This CDR3 reads CASSLGRGRDYGYTF. In DNA form, the CDR3 reads TGTGCCAGCAGCTTAGGGAGGGGTCGAGACTATGGCTACACCTTC. J is TRBJ1-2 and V is TRBV7-8; weak D call: TRBD1 (5 bases). There are 15 residues in the CDR3. V was shortened by 1 base and J by 3 bases, with 12 bases between the two germline ends. Germline loops: CDR1 SGHVS, CDR2 FQNEAQ.

The chain uses TRBV29-1 and TRBJ2-3; D might be TRBD1 (6 bases). The V gene lost 6 bases and the J gene lost 1 base, with 14 bases spanning the gap. CDR1 and CDR2 (germline): SQVTM, ANQGSEA. The CDR3 runs 14 residues. The CDR3: CSVTSAGGTDTQYF. The CDR3 DNA is TGCAGCGTCACGTCGGCAGGGGGCACAGATACGCAGTATTTT.

This sequence joins TRBV7-9 and TRBJ1-4; possibly TRBD1 for D (5 bases). The CDR3 is made up of 16 amino acids. Trimming stripped 2 bases from V and 5 bases from J, with 15 bases between. Germline CDR1 reads SEHNR; CDR2 reads FQNEAQ (reference sequence). This chain's CDR3 is CASSLRSQGGNEKLFF. As DNA, the CDR3 is TGTGCCAGCAGCTTAAGGTCGCAGGGAGGGAATGAAAAACTGTTTTTT.

Notes on this clone: In the same sample, other DNA sequences code for this CDR3. The chain is built from TRBV27 and TRBJ1-4, with 7 bases that match TRBD1. After removal of 5 bases from V and 3 bases from J, the junction contained 3 bases not matched to a gene. The CDR3 has 14 residues. CDR1 and CDR2 from the germline V gene are MNHEY and SMNVEV (reference sequence). CDR3 sequence: CASSTGTANEKLFF. CDR3 in DNA: TGTGCCAGCAGTACCGGGACAGCTAATGAAAAACTGTTTTTT.

This rearrangement joins TRBV12-2 to TRBJ1-5. TRBV12-2 is a listed pseudogene. The CDR3 length is 14 residues. CDR3 nucleotide sequence: TGTGCAAGTCGCTTAGGGAGAAGCAATCAGCCCCAGCATTTT. Amino acid sequence: CASRLGRSNQPQHF.

This clone was seen a few times. V is TRBV28 and J is TRBJ2-7, with 11 bases aligning to TRBD1. The CDR3 totals 13 residues. CDR1 is MDHEN, CDR2 SYDVKM, per germline. J gave up 2 bases and V 8 bases, and 2 bases lay outside the gene matches. The CDR3 region is CASGTGGTYEQYF. In DNA, the CDR3 is TGTGCCAGCGGGACAGGGGGAACCTACGAGCAGTACTTC.

Ten or more counts support this clone. The chain has TRBV5-6 and TRBJ2-7; TRBD1 matches at 8 bases. The trim removed 0 bases at V and 2 bases at J, leaving 7 bases unmatched. Germline V gene data show CDR1 as SGHDT and CDR2 as YYEEEE. The CDR3 has 16 amino acids. For the CDR3, the DNA is TGTGCCAGCAGCTTGGATGGACAGGGAATCCCCTACGAGCAGTACTTC. It yields the protein CASSLDGQGIPYEQYF.

V is TRBV29-1 and J is TRBJ1-1; D possibly corresponds to TRBD1 (6 bases). The CDR3 is 13 amino acids. CDR1 is SQVTM, CDR2 ANQGSEA, per germline. The V end lost 6 bases, the J end lost 4 bases, and 15 bases lay between the germline ends. CDR3 sequence (DNA): TGCAGCGTCCACAGGGACGGGATCACTGAAGCTTTCTTT. This sequence encodes CSVHRDGITEAFF.

V and J are TRBV12-5 and TRBJ2-1, with TRBD1 matching over 11 bases. The CDR3 runs 14 residues. The V and J ends lost 5 bases and 10 bases, in that order; junction bases with no gene match: 7. Germline V gene sequence: CDR1 LGHNT, CDR2 FRNRAP. The CDR3 loop reads CASGRDRGSLEQFF. As DNA, the CDR3 is TGTGCTAGTGGTAGGGACAGGGGGTCATTGGAGCAGTTCTTC.

This clone was detected only a few times. V is TRBV5-8 and J is TRBJ1-5, with D unresolved. CDR1 SGHTS and CDR2 YDEGEE come from the germline V gene. Trimming left V 5 bases short and J 2 bases short, with 8 bases between. There are 13 residues in the CDR3. CDR3 sequence reads: CASRPAGNQPQHF. The CDR3 DNA reads TGTGCCAGCAGGCCCGCAGGCAATCAGCCCCAGCATTTT.

The J gene is TRBJ1-1, the V gene TRBV5-1; 7 nucleotides match TRBD1. Losses at the gene ends were 0 bases for V and 6 bases for J; bases not matched to a gene: 14. The CDR3 consists of 17 residues. Germline-derived CDR1 and CDR2 are SGHRS and YFSETQ. The CDR3 region is CASSLGSGGQQSPEAFF. CDR3 bases: TGCGCCAGCAGCTTGGGATCAGGGGGGCAACAGAGTCCTGAAGCTTTCTTT.

The chain joins TRBV7-2 to TRBJ1-2, with no clear D. Germline-derived CDR1 and CDR2 are SGHTA and FQGNSA. The CDR3 loop spans 13 amino acids. V lost 0 bases and J lost 8, with 10 bases in between. Written as DNA, the CDR3 is TGTGCCAGCAGCTTAGCGTTCAGTAACGGCTACACCTTC. Residues: CASSLAFSNGYTF. Together with reference TRBV7-2 and TRBJ1-2, the CDR3 gives the full variable domain: GAGVSQSPSNKVTEKGKDVELRCDPISGHTALYWYRQSLGQGLEFLIYFQGNSAPDKSGLPSDRFSAERTGGSVSTLTIQRTQQEDSAVYLCASSLAFSNGYTFGSGTRLTVV.

The chain couples TRBV28 to TRBJ2-6; D is perhaps TRBD1 (6 bases). V lost 5 bases to trimming and J lost 0 bases, with 8 bases between them. The CDR3 runs to 15 residues. Germline CDR1 and CDR2: MDHEN and SYDVKM. The CDR3 is CASSRDNSGANVLTF. CDR3 in DNA: TGTGCCAGCAGTAGGGACAACTCTGGGGCCAACGTCCTGACTTTC.

The chain joins TRBV2 to TRBJ2-7, with 7 bases fitting TRBD2. After removal of 4 bases from V and 4 bases from J, the junction contained 7 bases not matched to a gene. The CDR3 consists of 14 residues. Germline V gene data show CDR1 as SNHLY and CDR2 as FYNNEI. The CDR3 loop is CASSGGGLAYEQYF. The CDR3 DNA sequence: TGTGCCAGCAGTGGCGGGGGACTCGCATACGAGCAGTACTTC.

The chain is built from TRBV10-1 and TRBJ2-3; 12 nucleotides agree with TRBD2. The germline V gene encodes CDR1 WNHNN and CDR2 SYGVQD (reference sequence). Trimming removed 0 bases from V and 3 bases from J; junction bases left unmatched: 4. This CDR3 spans 17 amino acids. In DNA, the CDR3 is TGCGCCAGCAGTGAGTCACTAGCGGGAGGCAGGACAGATACGCAGTATTTT. It translates to CASSESLAGGRTDTQYF.

The V and J genes are TRBV5-1 and TRBJ2-7, with 9 bases fitting TRBD1. Looked up from germline, CDR1 is SGHRS and CDR2 is YFSETQ. The CDR3 is 13 residues long. Unmatched junction bases numbered 6, after V lost 5 bases and J lost 6 bases. In DNA form, the CDR3 reads TGCGCCAGCAGGGTACAGGGGGCGGGCGAGCAGTACTTC. It encodes CASRVQGAGEQYF.

This clone was detected only a few times. V usage is TRBV7-2 and J usage is TRBJ2-7, with 9 bases aligning to TRBD2. This CDR3 is built from 17 residues. The J segment lost 4 bases and the V segment lost 1 base, leaving 11 bases of the junction unmatched. Germline assignment: CDR1 SGHTA and CDR2 FQGNSA. The CDR3 nucleotides are TGTGCCAGCAGCTTAGTTATGGGCGCGGGAGGGAGTTACGAGCAGTACTTC. Translation gives CASSLVMGAGGSYEQYF.

This chain uses TRBV9 with TRBJ2-5; 9 nucleotides agree with TRBD2. Trimming took 3 bases from V and 1 from J; bases not matched to a gene: 10. The germline V gene encodes CDR1 SGDLS and CDR2 YYNGEE. The CDR3 runs to 17 residues. The CDR3 DNA follows: TGTGCCAGCAGCGCCGGGGAGGCGGGGGGGCTCCAAGAGACCCAGTACTTC. Residues: CASSAGEAGGLQETQYF.

This clone was seen a single time. The chain recombines TRBV30 with TRBJ2-3; the D gene is possibly TRBD2 (5 bases). Germline CDR1 GTSNPN, CDR2 SVGIG (reference sequence). V lost 2 bases, J lost 6 bases, and 9 bases lay in between. CDR3 length: 12 amino acids. The CDR3 sequence is CAWSSGSDTQYF. The CDR3 DNA follows: TGTGCCTGGAGTTCGGGGAGCGATACGCAGTATTTT. The whole variable domain, filled in from reference TRBV30 and TRBJ2-3, reads SQTIHQWPATLVQPVGSPLSLECTVEGTSNPNLYWYRQAAGRGLQLLFYSVGIGQISSEVPQNLSASRPQDRQFILSSKKLLLSDSGFYLCAWSSGSDTQYFGPGTRLTVL.

This chain uses TRBV7-2 with TRBJ1-4; D is undetermined. CDR3 length: 14 residues. The V end was cut by 4 bases, the J end by 7 bases, with 13 bases between. Germline assignment: CDR1 SGHTA and CDR2 FQGNSA. This CDR3 is CASSSHMLGEKLFF. CDR3 DNA: TGTGCCAGCAGCTCTCATATGCTGGGTGAAAAACTGTTTTTT.